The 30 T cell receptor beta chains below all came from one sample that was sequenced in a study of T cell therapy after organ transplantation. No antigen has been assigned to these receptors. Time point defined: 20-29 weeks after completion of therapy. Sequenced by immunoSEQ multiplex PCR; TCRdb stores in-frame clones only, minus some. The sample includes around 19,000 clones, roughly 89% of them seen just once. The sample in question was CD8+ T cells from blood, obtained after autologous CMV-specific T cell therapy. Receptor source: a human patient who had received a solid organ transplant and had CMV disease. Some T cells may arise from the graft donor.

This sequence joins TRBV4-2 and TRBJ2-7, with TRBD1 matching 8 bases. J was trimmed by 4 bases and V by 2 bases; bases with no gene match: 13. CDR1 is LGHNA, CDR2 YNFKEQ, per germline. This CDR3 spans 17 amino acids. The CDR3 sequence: CASSQRAGAGGFYEQYF. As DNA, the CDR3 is TGTGCCAGCAGCCAAAGGGCCGGGGCAGGGGGCTTTTACGAGCAGTACTTC.

In DNA form, the CDR3 reads TGTGCCAGCAGCTCTATTACAGGGGGTCTCTACAATGAGCAGTTCTTC. Translation gives CASSSITGGLYNEQFF. The chain links TRBV5-6 to TRBJ2-1; TRBD1 matches at 8 bases. The V gene end was trimmed by 3 bases and the J gene end by 3 bases; junction bases not matched to a gene: 8. The germline CDR1 and CDR2 sequences are SGHDT and YYEEEE. CDR3 size: 16 residues.

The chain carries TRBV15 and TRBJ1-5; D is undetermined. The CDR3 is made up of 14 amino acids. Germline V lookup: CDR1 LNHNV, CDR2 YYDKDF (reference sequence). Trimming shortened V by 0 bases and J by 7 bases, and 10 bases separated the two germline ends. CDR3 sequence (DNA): TGTGCCACCAGCAGAGAAGGGTTCAGGCAGCCCCAGCATTTT. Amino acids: CATSREGFRQPQHF.

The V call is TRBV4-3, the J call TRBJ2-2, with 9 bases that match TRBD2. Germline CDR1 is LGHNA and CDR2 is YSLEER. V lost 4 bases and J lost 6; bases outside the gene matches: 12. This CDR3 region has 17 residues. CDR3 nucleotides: TGCGCCAGCAGCCTTTACCTTAGCGGGAGCCGCCCCGGGGAGCTGTTTTTT. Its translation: CASSLYLSGSRPGELFF.

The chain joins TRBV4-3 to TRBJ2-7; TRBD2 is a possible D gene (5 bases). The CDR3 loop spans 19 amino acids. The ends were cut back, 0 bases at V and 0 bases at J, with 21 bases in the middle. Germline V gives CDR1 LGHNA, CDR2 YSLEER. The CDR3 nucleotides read TGCGCCAGCAGCCAAGATTGGGGTGGGAACGGGGTAAGCTCCTACGAGCAGTACTTC. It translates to CASSQDWGGNGVSSYEQYF.

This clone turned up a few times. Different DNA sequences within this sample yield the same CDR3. CDR3 amino acids: CASSESSGANVLTF. The CDR3, as DNA: TGTGCCAGCAGTGAGTCCTCTGGGGCCAACGTCCTGACTTTC. The J gene is TRBJ2-6, the V gene TRBV6-4, with D hard to call. The CDR3 contains 14 residues. CDR1 MRHNA and CDR2 SNTAGT come from the germline V gene. V was pared by 3 bases and J by 0 bases, with 3 bases between.

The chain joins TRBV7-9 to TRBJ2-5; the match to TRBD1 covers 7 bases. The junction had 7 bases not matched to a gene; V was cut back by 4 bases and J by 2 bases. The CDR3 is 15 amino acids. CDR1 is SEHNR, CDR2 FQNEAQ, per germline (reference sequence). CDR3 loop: CASSSRQGRQETQYF. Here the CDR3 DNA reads TGTGCCAGCAGCTCCCGACAGGGTCGTCAAGAGACCCAGTACTTC.

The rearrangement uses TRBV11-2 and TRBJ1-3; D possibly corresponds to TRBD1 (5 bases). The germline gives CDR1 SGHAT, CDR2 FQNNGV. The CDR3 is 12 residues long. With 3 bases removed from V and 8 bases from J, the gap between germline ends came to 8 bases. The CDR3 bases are TGTGCCAGCAGCTTTCGGGGGGACACCATATATTTT. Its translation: CASSFRGDTIYF.

The CDR3 bases are TGTGCCTGGAAACGGCTGGGGGCCGAACAGCCCCAGCATTTT. Encoded protein: CAWKRLGAEQPQHF. The chain links TRBV30 to TRBJ1-5; D might be TRBD1 (6 bases). From germline, CDR1 is GTSNPN and CDR2 SVGIG (reference sequence). Between the trimmed V and J ends, which lost 4 bases and 7 bases, there was a span of 17 bases. This CDR3 is 14 amino acids long.

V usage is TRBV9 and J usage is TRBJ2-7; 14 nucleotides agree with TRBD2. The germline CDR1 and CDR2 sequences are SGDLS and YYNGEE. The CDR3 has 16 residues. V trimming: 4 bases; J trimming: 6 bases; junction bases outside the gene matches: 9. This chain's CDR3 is CASSPHPGTSGSEQYF. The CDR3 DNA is TGTGCCAGCAGCCCCCACCCCGGGACTAGCGGGAGCGAGCAGTACTTC.

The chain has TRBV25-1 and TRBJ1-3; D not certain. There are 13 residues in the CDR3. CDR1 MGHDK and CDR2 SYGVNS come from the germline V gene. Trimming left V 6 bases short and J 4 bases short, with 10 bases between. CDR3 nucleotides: TGTGCCAGCAGCCGAAACCGGGGAAACACCATATATTTT. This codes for CASSRNRGNTIYF.

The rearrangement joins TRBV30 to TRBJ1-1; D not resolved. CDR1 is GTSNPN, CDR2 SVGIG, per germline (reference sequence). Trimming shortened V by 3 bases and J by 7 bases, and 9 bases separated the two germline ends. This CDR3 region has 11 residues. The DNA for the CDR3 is TGTGCCTGGAGCTGGCAGGATGAAGCTTTCTTT. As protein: CAWSWQDEAFF.

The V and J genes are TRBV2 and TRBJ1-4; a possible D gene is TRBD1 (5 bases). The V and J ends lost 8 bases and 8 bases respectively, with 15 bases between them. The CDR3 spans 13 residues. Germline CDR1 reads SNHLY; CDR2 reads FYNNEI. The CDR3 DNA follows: TGTGCCAGCCTACAGGTTCTGGGGGAAAAACTGTTTTTT. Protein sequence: CASLQVLGEKLFF.

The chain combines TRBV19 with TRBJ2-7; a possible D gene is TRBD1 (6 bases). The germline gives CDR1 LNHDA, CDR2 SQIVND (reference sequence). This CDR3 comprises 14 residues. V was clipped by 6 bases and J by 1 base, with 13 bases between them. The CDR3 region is CASSPSGHSYEQYF. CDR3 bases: TGTGCCAGTAGCCCGTCGGGACATTCCTACGAGCAGTACTTC.

The CDR3 is CASSPTGRDLYQPQHF. CDR3 nucleotides: TGTGCCAGCAGTCCCACGGGCAGGGACCTCTATCAGCCCCAGCATTTT. This chain joins TRBV28 and TRBJ1-5, with D maybe TRBD1 (5 bases). Germline V gives CDR1 MDHEN, CDR2 SYDVKM. Trimming took off 5 bases at V and 5 bases at J, with 19 bases between the two ends. This CDR3 is built from 16 residues.

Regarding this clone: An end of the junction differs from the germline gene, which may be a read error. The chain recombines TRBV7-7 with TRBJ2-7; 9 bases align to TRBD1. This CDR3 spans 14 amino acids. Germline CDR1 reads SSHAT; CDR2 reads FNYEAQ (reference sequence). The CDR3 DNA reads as TGTGCTAGCAGCTTAGGGACAGGGCCCCTCGAGCAGTACTTC. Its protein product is CASSLGTGPLEQYF.

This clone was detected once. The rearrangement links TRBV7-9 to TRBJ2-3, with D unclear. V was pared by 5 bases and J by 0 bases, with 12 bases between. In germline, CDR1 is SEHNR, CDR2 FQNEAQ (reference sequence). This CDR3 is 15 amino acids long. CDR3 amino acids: CASSQRRASTDTQYF. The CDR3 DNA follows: TGTGCCAGCAGCCAGCGACGGGCTAGCACAGATACGCAGTATTTT.

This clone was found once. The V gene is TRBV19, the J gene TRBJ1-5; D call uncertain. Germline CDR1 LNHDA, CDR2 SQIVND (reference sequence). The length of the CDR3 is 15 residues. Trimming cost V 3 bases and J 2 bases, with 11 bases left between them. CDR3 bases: TGTGCCAGTAGTATCGGAACCTATGGCAATCAGCCCCAGCATTTT. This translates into CASSIGTYGNQPQHF.

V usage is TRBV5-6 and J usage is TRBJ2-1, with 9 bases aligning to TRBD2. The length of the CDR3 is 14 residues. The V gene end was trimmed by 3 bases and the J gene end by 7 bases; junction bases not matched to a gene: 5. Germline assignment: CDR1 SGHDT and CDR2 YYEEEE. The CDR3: CASSYSGSFNEQFF. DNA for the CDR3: TGTGCCAGCAGCTATAGCGGGAGTTTTAATGAGCAGTTCTTC.

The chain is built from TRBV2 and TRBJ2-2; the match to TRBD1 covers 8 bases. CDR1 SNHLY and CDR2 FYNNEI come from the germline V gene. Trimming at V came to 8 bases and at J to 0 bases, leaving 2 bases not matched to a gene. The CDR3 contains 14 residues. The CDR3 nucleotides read TGTGCCAGCCAGGACAGGGCGAACACCGGGGAGCTGTTTTTT. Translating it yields CASQDRANTGELFF.

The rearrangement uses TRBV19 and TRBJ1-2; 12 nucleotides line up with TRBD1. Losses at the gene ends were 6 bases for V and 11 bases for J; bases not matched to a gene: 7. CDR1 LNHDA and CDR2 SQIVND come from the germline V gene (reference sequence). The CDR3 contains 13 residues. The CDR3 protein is CASSHRDRGPYTF. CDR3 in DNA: TGTGCCAGTAGCCACCGGGACAGGGGGCCATACACCTTC.

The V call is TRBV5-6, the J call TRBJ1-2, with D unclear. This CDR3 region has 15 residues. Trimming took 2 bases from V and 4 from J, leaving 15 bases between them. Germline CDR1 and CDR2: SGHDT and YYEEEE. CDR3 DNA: TGTGCCAGCAGCTTAGTGGGCCAGACGTCCTATGGCTACACCTTC. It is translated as CASSLVGQTSYGYTF. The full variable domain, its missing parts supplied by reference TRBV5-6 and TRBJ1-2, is DAGVTQSPTHLIKTRGQQVTLRCSPKSGHDTVSWYQQALGQGPQFIFQYYEEEERQRGNFPDRFSGHQFPNYSSELNVNALLLGDSALYLCASSLVGQTSYGYTFGSGTRLTVV.

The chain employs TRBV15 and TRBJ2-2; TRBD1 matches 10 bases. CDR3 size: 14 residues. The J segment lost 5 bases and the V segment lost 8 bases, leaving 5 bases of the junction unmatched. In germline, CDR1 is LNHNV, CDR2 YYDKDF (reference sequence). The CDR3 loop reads CATFSGQGTGELFF. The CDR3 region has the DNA TGTGCCACCTTCTCGGGACAGGGGACCGGGGAGCTGTTTTTT.

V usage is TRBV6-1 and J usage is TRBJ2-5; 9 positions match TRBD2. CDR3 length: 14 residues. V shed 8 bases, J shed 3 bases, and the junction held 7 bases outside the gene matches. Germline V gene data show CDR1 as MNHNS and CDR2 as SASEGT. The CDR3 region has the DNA TGTGCCAGCGGGACTAGCAGTGAAGAAGAGACCCAGTACTTC. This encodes CASGTSSEEETQYF.

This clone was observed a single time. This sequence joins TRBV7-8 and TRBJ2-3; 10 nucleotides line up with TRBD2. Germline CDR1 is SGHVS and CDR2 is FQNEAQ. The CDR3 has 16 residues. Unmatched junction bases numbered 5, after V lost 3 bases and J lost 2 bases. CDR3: CASSLGSGGATDTQYF. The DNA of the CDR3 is TGTGCCAGCAGCTTGGGAAGCGGGGGGGCCACAGATACGCAGTATTTT.

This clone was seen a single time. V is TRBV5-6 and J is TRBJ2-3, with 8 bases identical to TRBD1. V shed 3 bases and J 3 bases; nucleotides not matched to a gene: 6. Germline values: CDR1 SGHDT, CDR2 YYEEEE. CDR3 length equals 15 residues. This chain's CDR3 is CASSYGTGATDTQYF. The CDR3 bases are TGTGCCAGCAGCTACGGGACAGGTGCGACAGATACGCAGTATTTT.

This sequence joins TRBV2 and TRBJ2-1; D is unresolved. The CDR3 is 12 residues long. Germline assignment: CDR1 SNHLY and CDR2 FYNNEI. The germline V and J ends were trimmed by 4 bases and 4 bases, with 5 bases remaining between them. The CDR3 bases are TGTGCCAGCAGTGGGCAGTACAATGAGCAGTTCTTC. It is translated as CASSGQYNEQFF.

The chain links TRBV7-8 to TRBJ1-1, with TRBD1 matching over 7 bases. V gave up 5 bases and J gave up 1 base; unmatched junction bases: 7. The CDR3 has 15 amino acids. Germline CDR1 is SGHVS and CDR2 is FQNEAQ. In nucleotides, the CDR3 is TGTGCCAGCAGCCAACAGGGGACCGCGAACACTGAAGCTTTCTTT. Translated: CASSQQGTANTEAFF. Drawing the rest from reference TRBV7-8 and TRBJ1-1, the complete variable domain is GAGVSQSPRYKVAKRGQDVALRCDPISGHVSLFWYQQALGQGPEFLTYFQNEAQLDKSGLPSDRFFAERPEGSVSTLKIQRTQQEDSAVYLCASSQQGTANTEAFFGQGTRLTVV.

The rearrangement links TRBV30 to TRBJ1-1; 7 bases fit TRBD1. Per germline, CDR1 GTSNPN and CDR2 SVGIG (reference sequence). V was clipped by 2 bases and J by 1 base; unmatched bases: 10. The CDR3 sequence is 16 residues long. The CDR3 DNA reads TGTGCCTGGAGTCCCGACAGGGCCCCCCCGAACACTGAAGCTTTCTTT. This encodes CAWSPDRAPPNTEAFF.

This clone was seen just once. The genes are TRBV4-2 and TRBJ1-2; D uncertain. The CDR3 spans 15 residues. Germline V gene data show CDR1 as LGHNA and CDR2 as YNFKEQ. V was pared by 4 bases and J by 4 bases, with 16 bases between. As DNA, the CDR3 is TGTGCCAGCAGCCCACCGGGCTACCCCCGCTATGGCTACACCTTC. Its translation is CASSPPGYPRYGYTF.